The rows below give T cell receptor beta chains drawn from one sample of a study of T cells in Graves' hyperthyroidism and ophthalmopathy. TCRdb ran MiXCR on the multiplex PCR reads and lists one entry per CDR3 protein. Found here are about 210,000 distinct CDR3 sequences, over 15% of them singletons; the top ten hold roughly 50%. Sample: blood. The receptors stem from a man aged 45-60 years with Graves' hyperthyroidism. Both conserved end residues are trimmed from each CDR3.

v_gene	j_gene	CDR3aa
TRBV27	TRBJ2-7	ASSRVDSYEQY
TRBV25-1	TRBJ2-2	ATGTRNTGELF
TRBV30	TRBJ2-7	AWLGGPTYEQY
TRBV7-2	TRBJ1-2	ASSPEANYGYT
TRBV5-1	TRBJ1-2	ASRLRQGTDGYT
TRBV7-9	TRBJ2-3	ASSFSPGLAGRTDTQY
TRBV12-3/TRBV12-4	TRBJ1-1	ASTTGQGFEAF
TRBV28	TRBJ2-1	ASSLYQQAYNEQF
TRBV29-1	TRBJ2-5	SVTVMDQETQY
TRBV27	TRBJ2-7	ASSLSASGGRNEQY
TRBV10-2	TRBJ1-1	ASSELGAMNTEAF
TRBV11-2	TRBJ2-5	ASSPPSGYEETQY
TRBV12-3/TRBV12-4	TRBJ1-5	ASSPRGFRGNQPQH
TRBV20-1	TRBJ2-7	SARTGEYEQY
TRBV5-1	TRBJ1-2	ASSPRGLSSNGYT
TRBV7-2	TRBJ2-3	ASSLGVREAQY
TRBV6-1	TRBJ2-1	ASSEFAGGPGAYNEQF
TRBV28	TRBJ2-7	ASSFFRGTYEQY
TRBV12-5	TRBJ2-1	ASGLVLSGLAGGPRSYNEQF
TRBV5-5	TRBJ2-3	ASSLVGGDKDTQY
TRBV7-9	TRBJ2-6	ASSVRQGANVLT
TRBV6-2/TRBV6-3	TRBJ1-5	ASSYSSGEDQPQH
TRBV30	TRBJ1-6	AWSVLGTGLSPLH
TRBV5-1	TRBJ2-3	ASSLEGQPTDTQY
TRBV5-5	TRBJ2-1	ASSGGQSSYNEQF
TRBV6-2/TRBV6-3	TRBJ1-1	ASSYGSHTEAF
TRBV20-1	TRBJ2-7	SARGVVTGEIPYEQY